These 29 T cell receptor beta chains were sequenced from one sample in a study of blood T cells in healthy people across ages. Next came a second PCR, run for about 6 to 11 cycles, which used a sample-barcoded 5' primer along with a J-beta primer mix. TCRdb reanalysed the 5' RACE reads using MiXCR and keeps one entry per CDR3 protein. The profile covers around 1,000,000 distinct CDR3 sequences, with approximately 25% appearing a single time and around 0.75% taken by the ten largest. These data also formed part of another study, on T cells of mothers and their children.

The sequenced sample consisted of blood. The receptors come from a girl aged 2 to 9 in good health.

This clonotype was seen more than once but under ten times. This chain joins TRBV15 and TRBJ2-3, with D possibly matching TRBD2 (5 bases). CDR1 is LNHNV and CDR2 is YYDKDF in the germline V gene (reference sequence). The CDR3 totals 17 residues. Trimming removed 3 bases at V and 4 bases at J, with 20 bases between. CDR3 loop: CATSREVVGLIADTQYF. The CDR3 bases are TGTGCCACCAGCAGGGAGGTAGTTGGCCTCATCGCAGATACGCAGTATTTT.

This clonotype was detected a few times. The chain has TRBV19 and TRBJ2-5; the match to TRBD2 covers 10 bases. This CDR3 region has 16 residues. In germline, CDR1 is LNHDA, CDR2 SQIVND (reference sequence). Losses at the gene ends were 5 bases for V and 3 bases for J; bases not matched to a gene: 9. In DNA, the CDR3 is TGTGCCAGTAGTCCTTTCCAACTAGCGGGAAAAGAGACCCAGTACTTC. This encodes CASSPFQLAGKETQYF.

CDR3 DNA sequence: TGCAGTGCTAGCGTCCTAGCGAGGGACCAAGAGACCCAGTACTTC. Its protein is CSASVLARDQETQYF. The rearrangement joins TRBV20-1 to TRBJ2-5, with D perhaps matching TRBD2 (6 bases). Germline values: CDR1 DFQATT, CDR2 SNEGSKA (reference sequence). The CDR3 has 15 amino acids. The germline V and J ends were trimmed by 3 bases and 0 bases, with 14 bases remaining between them.

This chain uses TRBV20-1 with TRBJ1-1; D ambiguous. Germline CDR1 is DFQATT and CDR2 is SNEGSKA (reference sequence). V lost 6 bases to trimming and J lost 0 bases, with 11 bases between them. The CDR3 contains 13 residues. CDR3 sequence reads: CSATRRVNTEAFF. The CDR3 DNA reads TGCAGTGCCACCCGGAGGGTGAACACTGAAGCTTTCTTT.

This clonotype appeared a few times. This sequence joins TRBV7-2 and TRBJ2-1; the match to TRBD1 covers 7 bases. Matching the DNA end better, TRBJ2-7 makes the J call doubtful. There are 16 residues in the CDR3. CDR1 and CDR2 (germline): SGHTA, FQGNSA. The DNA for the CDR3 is TGTGCCAGCGGAAAAAGCCGGGGACAGTCTAAATACGAGCAGTACTTC. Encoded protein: CASGKSRGQSKYEQYF.

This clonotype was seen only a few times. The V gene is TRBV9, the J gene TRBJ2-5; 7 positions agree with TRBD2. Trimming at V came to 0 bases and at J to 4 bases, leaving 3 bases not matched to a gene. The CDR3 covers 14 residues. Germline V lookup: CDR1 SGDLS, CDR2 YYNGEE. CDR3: CASSVESGGETQYF. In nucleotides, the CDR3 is TGTGCCAGCAGCGTAGAATCGGGGGGAGAGACCCAGTACTTC.

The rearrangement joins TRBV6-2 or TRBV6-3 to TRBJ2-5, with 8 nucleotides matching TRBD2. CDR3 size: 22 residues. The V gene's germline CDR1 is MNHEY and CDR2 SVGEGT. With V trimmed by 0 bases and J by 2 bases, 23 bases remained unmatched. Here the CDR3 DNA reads TGTGCCAGCAGTTACTCGGAAACCTCTCGACTAGCGCTCCCGGGCCAACAAGAGACCCAGTACTTC. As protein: CASSYSETSRLALPGQQETQYF.

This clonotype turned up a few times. CDR3 residues: CASRSPEGALAEAFF. The DNA of the CDR3 is TGTGCCAGCAGATCTCCCGAGGGGGCTCTGGCTGAAGCTTTCTTT. The chain carries TRBV6-5 and TRBJ1-1; 7 positions agree with TRBD1. Trimming removed 6 bases from V and 6 bases from J; junction bases left unmatched: 13. In germline, CDR1 is MNHEY, CDR2 SVGAGI. The length of the CDR3 is 15 residues.

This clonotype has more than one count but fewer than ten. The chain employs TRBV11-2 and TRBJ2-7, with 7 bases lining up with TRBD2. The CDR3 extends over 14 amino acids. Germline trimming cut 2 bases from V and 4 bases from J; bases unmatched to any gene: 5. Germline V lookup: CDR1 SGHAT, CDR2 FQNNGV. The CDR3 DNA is TGTGCCAGCAGCTTATATGGGGGGGGATACGAGCAGTACTTC. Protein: CASSLYGGGYEQYF.

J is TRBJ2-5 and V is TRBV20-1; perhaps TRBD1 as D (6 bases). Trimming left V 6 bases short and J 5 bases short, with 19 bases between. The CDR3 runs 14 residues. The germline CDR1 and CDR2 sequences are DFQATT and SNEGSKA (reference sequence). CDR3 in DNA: TGCAGTGCGGTGACAGGATACGCGGCCGAGACCCAGTACTTC. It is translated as CSAVTGYAAETQYF.

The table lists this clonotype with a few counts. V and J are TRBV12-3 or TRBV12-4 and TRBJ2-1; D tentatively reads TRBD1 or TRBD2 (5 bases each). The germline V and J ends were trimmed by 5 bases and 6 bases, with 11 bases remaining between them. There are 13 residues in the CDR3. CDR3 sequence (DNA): TGTGCCAGCAGTCCCGGGACCTTCAATGAGCAGTTCTTC. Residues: CASSPGTFNEQFF.

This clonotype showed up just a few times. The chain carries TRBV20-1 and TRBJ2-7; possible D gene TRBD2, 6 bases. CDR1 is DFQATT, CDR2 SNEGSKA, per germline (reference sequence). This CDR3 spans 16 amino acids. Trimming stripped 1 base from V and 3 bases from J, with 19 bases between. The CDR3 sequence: CSARAHARDSFYEQYF. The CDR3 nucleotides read TGCAGTGCTAGAGCCCACGCCCGGGACTCGTTCTACGAGCAGTACTTC.

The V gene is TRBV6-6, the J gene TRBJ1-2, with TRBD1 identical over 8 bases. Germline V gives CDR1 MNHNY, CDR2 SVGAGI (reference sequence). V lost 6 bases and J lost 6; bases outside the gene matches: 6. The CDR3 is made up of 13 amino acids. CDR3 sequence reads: CASSSRQGNGYTF. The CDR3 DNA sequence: TGTGCCAGCAGCTCAAGACAGGGGAATGGCTACACCTTC.

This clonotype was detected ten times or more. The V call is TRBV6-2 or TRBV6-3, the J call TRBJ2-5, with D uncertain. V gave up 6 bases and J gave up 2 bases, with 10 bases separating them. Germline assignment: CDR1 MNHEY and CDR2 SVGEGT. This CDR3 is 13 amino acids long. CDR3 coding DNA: TGTGCCAGCAGCGCGGAGATTCAAGAGACCCAGTACTTC. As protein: CASSAEIQETQYF.

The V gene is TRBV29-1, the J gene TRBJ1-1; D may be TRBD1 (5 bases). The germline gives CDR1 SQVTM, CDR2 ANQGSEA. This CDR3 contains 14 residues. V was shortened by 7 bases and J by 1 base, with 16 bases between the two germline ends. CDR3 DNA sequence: TGCAGCGGCGCCCCGGGGGGTACGAACACTGAAGCTTTCTTT. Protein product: CSGAPGGTNTEAFF.

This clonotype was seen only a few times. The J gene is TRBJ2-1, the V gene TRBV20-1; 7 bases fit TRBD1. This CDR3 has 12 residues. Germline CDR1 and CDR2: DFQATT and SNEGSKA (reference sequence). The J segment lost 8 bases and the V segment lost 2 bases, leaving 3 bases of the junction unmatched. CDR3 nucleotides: TGCAGTGCTAGAACTCAGGGGGATGAGCAGTTCTTC. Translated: CSARTQGDEQFF.

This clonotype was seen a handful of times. Here the CDR3 DNA reads TGCAGCGTTCTGACAGGGGGCTTCTACGAGCAGTACTTC. Amino acids: CSVLTGGFYEQYF. This chain connects TRBV29-1 to TRBJ2-1; TRBD1 matches 10 bases. With the DNA end fitting TRBJ2-7 better, the J assignment may be wrong. The CDR3 has 13 amino acids. CDR1 SQVTM and CDR2 ANQGSEA come from the germline V gene.

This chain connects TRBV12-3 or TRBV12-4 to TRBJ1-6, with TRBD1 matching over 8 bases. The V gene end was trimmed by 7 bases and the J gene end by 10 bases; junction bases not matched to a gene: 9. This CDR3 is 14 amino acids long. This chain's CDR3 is CASNSRTGKSPLHF. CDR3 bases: TGTGCCAGCAACTCAAGGACAGGGAAGTCACCCCTCCACTTT.

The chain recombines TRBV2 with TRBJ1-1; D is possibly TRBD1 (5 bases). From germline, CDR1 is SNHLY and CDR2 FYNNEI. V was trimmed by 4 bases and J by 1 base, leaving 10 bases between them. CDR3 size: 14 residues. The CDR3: CASSARRGNTEAFF. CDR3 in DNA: TGTGCCAGCAGTGCGAGGAGGGGGAACACTGAAGCTTTCTTT.

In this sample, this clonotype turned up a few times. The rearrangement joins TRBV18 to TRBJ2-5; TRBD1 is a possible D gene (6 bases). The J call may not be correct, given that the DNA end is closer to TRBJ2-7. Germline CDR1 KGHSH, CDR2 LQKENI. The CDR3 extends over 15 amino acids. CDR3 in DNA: TGTGCCAGCTCACCGTCTGCGGCAGGGGCCTACGAGCAGTACTTC. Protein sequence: CASSPSAAGAYEQYF.

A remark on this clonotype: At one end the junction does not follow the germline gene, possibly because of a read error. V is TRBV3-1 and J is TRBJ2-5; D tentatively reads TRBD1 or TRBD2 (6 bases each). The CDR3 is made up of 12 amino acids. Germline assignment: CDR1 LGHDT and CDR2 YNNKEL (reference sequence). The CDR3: CASSPQQGRKFF. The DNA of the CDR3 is TGTGCCAGCAGCCCCCAGCAGGGGAGGAAGTTCTTC.

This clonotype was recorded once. CDR3 sequence (DNA): TGTGCCAGCAGCCTTCAAGGGACAGGGTACACCGGGGAGCTGTTTTTT. Its translation is CASSLQGTGYTGELFF. V is TRBV7-9 and J is TRBJ2-2; 9 positions match TRBD1. Trimming cost V 5 bases and J 3 bases; bases outside gene matches: 7. This CDR3 contains 16 residues. Germline V lookup: CDR1 SEHNR, CDR2 FQNEAQ (reference sequence).

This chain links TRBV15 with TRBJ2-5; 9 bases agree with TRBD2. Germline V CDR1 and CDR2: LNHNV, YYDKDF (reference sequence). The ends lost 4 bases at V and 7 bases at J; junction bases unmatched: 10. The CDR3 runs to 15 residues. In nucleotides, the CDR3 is TGTGCCACCAGCAACGTAGCGGGAGTATTGGGGACCCAGTACTTC. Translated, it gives CATSNVAGVLGTQYF.

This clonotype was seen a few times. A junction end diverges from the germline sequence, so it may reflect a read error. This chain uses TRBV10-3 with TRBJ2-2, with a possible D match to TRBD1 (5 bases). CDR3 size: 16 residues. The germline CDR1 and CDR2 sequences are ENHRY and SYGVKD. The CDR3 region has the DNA TGTGCAATCAGTGATTTTCTGCAGGGGAACACCGGGGAGCTGTTTTTT. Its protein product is CAISDFLQGNTGELFF.

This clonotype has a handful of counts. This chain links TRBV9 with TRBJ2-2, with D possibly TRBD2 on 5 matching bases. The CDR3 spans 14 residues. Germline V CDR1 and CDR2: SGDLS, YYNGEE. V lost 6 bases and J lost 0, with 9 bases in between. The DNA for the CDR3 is TGTGCCAGCAATCGGGGTGCGAACACCGGGGAGCTGTTTTTT. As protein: CASNRGANTGELFF.

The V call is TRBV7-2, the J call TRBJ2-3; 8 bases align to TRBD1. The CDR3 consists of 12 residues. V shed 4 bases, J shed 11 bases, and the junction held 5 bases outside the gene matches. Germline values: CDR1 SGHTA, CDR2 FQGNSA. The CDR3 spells CASSSTGTGQYF. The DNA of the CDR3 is TGTGCCAGCAGCTCCACCGGGACAGGGCAGTATTTT.

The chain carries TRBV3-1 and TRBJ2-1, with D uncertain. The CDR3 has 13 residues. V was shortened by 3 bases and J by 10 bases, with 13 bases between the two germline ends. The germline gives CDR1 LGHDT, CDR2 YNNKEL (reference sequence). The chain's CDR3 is CASSQEFRLEQFF. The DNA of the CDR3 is TGTGCCAGCAGCCAGGAGTTTAGGTTGGAGCAGTTCTTC.

CDR3 loop: CASKPTASSYNEQFF. The CDR3 DNA reads TGTGCCAGCAAACCAACGGCTAGCTCCTACAATGAGCAGTTCTTC. The chain links TRBV7-3 to TRBJ2-1, with D hard to call. The CDR3 runs to 15 residues. V shed 7 bases and J shed 0 bases, with 13 bases lying between them. CDR1 is SGHTA, CDR2 FQGTGA, per germline.

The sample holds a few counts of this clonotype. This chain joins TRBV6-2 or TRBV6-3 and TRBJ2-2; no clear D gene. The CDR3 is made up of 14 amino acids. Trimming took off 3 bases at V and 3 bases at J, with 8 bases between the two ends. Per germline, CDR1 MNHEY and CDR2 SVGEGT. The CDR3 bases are TGTGCCAGCAGTTATGCTATAGACACCGGGGAGCTGTTTTTT. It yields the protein CASSYAIDTGELFF.